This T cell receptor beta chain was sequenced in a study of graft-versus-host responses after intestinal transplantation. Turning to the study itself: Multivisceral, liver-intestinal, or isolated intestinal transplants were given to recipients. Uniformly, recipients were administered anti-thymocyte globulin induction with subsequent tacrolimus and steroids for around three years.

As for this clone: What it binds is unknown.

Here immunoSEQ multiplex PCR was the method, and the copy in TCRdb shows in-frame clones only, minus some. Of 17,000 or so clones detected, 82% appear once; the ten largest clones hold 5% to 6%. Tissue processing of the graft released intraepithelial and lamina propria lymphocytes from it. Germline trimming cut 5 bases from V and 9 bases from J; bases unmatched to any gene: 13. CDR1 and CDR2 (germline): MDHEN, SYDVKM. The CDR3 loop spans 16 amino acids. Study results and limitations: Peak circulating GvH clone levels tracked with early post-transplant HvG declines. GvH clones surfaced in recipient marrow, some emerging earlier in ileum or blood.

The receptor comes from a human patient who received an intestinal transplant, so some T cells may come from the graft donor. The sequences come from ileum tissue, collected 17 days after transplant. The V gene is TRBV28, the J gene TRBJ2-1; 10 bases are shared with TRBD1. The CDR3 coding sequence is TGTGCCAGCAGTCACATTGAGGACAGGGGGGGTAGTGAGCAGTTCTTC. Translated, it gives CASSHIEDRGGSEQFF.